This section outlines one TCR beta chain sequence together with its context. The CDR3 contains 17 residues. Germline CDR1 reads LGHNT; CDR2 reads FRNRAP. The trim removed 7 bases at V and 8 bases at J, leaving 19 bases unmatched. The data were obtained in a study of identical twins. Each CDR3 protein gets one entry after TCRdb re-called the 5' RACE reads with MiXCR. The sample records more than 1.5 million distinct CDR3 sequences, about 30% being singletons. This receptor was identified in a newborn girl in good health. Specimen: cord blood. The J gene is TRBJ2-1, the V gene TRBV12-5, with 8 bases lining up with TRBD2. The CDR3 coding sequence is TGTGCTAGTGCTCTAACGATCGGGGGGGCCGAGGGGCATGAGCAGTTCTTC. Encoded protein: CASALTIGGAEGHEQFF.